A selection of T cell receptor beta chains follows, all from one sample in a study of T cell clones after liver transplantation. The data were produced by immunoSEQ multiplex PCR, yet TCRdb's version contains in-frame clones alone and is incomplete. This table holds tens of thousands of clones, roughly 80% found once. The starting material was CD4+ T cells from blood, obtained 45 to 46 months after liver transplant. The source is a human patient who received a liver transplant. A share of the T cells may be of graft donor origin. The CDR3 runs from the conserved cysteine through the conserved F or W. The order of the fields is D gene, V gene, J gene, CDR3 length, clone size, CDR3 DNA, CDR3 protein. A D gene is named only where the DNA matches it firmly. Clone sizes are given selectively: once, few, many, or a class where the clone is expanded.

>-|TRBV28|TRBJ2-7|14|-
TGTGCCAGCAGGGTGGACAGCCAGGTGAGCGAGCAGTACTTC
CASRVDSQVSEQYF
>-|TRBV6-6|TRBJ1-2|12|-
TGTGCCAGCACCCGTAGCGGGGTTGCCTACACCTTC
CASTRSGVAYTF
>TRBD2|TRBV18|TRBJ2-4|15|-
TGTGCCAGCTCACCGGGCGGGAGGGCGTCTACCATTCAGTACTTC
CASSPGGRASTIQYF
>-|TRBV4-1|TRBJ1-1|15|-
TGCGCCAGCAGCCAAGACCCCCACAGGTTGACTGAAGCTTTCTTT
CASSQDPHRLTEAFF
>TRBD2|TRBV29-1|TRBJ2-1|15|-
TGCAGCGTTGACGGGGGTAGCGGGAGTCCGGATGAGCAGTTCTTC
CSVDGGSGSPDEQFF
>-|TRBV7-8|TRBJ2-3|14|-
TGTGCCAGCAGCCCAAGGACCGGCACAGATACGCAGTATTTT
CASSPRTGTDTQYF
>TRBD1|TRBV7-3|TRBJ1-2|14|-
TGTGCCAGCAGTCCCGACAGGGGCGCTAATGGCTACACCTTC
CASSPDRGANGYTF
>-|TRBV19|TRBJ2-7|15|-
TGTGCCAGTAGTCCCACGGCTAGCCGTTCCTACGAGCAGTACTTC
CASSPTASRSYEQYF
>-|TRBV7-6|TRBJ1-1|14|-
TGTGCCAGCAGCCCGATGAGGGGGTCCGCTGAAGCTTTCTTT
CASSPMRGSAEAFF
>TRBD2|TRBV4-1|TRBJ2-2|17|-
TGCGCCAGCAGCCAAGGGGTCGGGGGGATAAACACCGGGGAGCTGTTTTTT
CASSQGVGGINTGELFF
>-|TRBV7-9|TRBJ2-5|15|-
TGTGCCAGCAGCCCAGGTGTGGGCGGGAAAGAGACCCAGTACTTC
CASSPGVGGKETQYF
>TRBD1|TRBV4-1|TRBJ1-5|17|-
TGCGCCAGCAGCCAAGGGGAGGGACAGGGGGACAATCAGCCCCAGCATTTT
CASSQGEGQGDNQPQHF
>TRBD2|TRBV7-9|TRBJ2-3|17|-
TGTGCCAGCAGCAAGGGACTAGCGGGAGGCCGCACAGATACGCAGTATTTT
CASSKGLAGGRTDTQYF
>-|TRBV10-1|TRBJ2-2|14|-
TGCGCCAGCAGTGTCGACCCCGACACCGGGGAGCTGTTTTTT
CASSVDPDTGELFF
>-|TRBV18|TRBJ1-1|14|few
TGTGCCAGCTCACCGTCGTCTTCGAACACTGAAGCTTTCTTT
CASSPSSSNTEAFF
>-|TRBV28|TRBJ1-3|14|once
TGTGCCAGCAGTTTTCAGGGTAGTGGAAACACCATATATTTT
CASSFQGSGNTIYF
>-|TRBV7-2|TRBJ1-2|13|-
TGTGCCAGCAGCTTGTCTGGTCTTTATGGCTACACCTTC
CASSLSGLYGYTF
>TRBD2|TRBV9|TRBJ2-2|19|-
TGTGCCAGCAGCGTAGGGGGGCTAGCGGGAGGGCCGGGAACCGGGGAGCTGTTTTTT
CASSVGGLAGGPGTGELFF
>-|TRBV19|TRBJ2-1|12|-
TGTGCCAGTAGTATCCAAGCCCAAGAGCAGTTCTTC
CASSIQAQEQFF
>-|TRBV19|TRBJ2-1|17|-
TGTGCCAGTAGTATTTTAACCGATGAAAGCTCCTACAATGAGCAGTTCTTC
CASSILTDESSYNEQFF
>TRBD2|TRBV6-6|TRBJ2-1|14|-
TGTGCCAGCAGCCAAAGCGGGGGCTACAATGAGCAGTTCTTC
CASSQSGGYNEQFF
>TRBD1|TRBV28|TRBJ1-3|15|-
TGTGCCAGCAGCATTGACAGGGCTTCTGGAAACACCATATATTTT
CASSIDRASGNTIYF
>-|TRBV18|TRBJ1-4|11|-
TGTGCCAGCTCACCAAATGAAAAACTGTTTTTT
CASSPNEKLFF